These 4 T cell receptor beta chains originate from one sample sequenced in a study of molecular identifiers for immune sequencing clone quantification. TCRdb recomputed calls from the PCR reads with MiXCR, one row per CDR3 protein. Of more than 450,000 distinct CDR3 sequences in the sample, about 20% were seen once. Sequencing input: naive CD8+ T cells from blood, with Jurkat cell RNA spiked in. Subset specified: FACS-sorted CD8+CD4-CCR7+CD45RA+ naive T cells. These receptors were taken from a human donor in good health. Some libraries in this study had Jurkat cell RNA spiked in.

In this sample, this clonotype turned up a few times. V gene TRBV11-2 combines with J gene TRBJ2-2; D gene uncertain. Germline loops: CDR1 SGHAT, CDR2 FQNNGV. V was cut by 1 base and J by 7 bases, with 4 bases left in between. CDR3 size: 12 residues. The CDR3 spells CASSLVHGELFF. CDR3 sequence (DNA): TGTGCCAGCAGCTTAGTTCACGGGGAGCTGTTTTTT.

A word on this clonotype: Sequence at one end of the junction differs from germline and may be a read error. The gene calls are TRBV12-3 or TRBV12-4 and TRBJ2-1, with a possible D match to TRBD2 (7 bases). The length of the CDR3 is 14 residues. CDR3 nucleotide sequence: TGTGCCGGCAGCCGCCGGGGGGCCCTCAATGAGCAGTTCTTC. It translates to CAGSRRGALNEQFF.

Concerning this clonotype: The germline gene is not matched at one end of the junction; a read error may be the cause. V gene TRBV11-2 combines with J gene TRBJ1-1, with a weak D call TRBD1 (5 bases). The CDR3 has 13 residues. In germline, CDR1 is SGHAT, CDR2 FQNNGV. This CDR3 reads CASSFGRETEASF. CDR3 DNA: TGTGCCAGCAGCTTTGGCAGGGAGACTGAAGCTTCCTTT.

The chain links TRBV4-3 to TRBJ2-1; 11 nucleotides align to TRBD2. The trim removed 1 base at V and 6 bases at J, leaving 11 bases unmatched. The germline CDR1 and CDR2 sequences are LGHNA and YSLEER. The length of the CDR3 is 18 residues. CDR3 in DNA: TGCGCCAGCAGCCAAGCGATACCGGGACTAGCGGTTGGCAATGAGCAGTTCTTC. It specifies CASSQAIPGLAVGNEQFF.